This TCR beta chain was documented in a study of shared clonotypes between healthy human individuals. About the study: Serving as donors were a couple of women and three men, whose ages spanned 18 to 49. Three plates were used per donor for CD4 naive, three for CD4 memory, two for CD8 naive and one for CD8 memory.

Unmatched junction bases numbered 4, after V lost 0 bases and J lost 7 bases. This CDR3 comprises 16 residues. CDR1 and CDR2 from the germline V gene are SGHVS and FQNEAQ. Sequencing was at deep level. Clones were sequenced by immunoSEQ multiplex PCR, and TCRdb holds only the in-frame ones, with some missing. The table has hundreds of thousands of clones, less than 96% seen once. Each sample came from a Caucasian adult donor living in Nashville, Tennessee. The sequencing sample was made of naive CD4+ T cells sorted from blood. Described subset: CD45RA+ positively selected. The clonotype comes from a woman in her twenties or thirties in good health. J is TRBJ2-2 and V is TRBV7-8; 11 bases are shared with TRBD1. DNA for the CDR3: TGTGCCAGCAGCTTAGCCGGGACAGGGGGTGGCGGGGAGCTGTTTTTT. Amino acids: CASSLAGTGGGGELFF.